Listed here are 3 T cell receptor beta chains from one sample, sequenced in a study of cytomegalovirus exposure and HLA in healthy donors. The PCR had 60 Vbeta and 13 Jbeta primers. TCRdb keeps only in-frame clones here, not all; method: immunoSEQ multiplex PCR. The sample has about 160,000 clones, about 81% seen once. Sequences were obtained from PBMCs. These receptors were taken from a girl aged 2 to 9 in good health and CMV-seropositive.

This clone was seen more than once but under ten times. This rearrangement joins TRBV10-2 to TRBJ2-5, with D perhaps TRBD1 (5 bases). In germline, CDR1 is WSHSY, CDR2 SAAADI. V was clipped by 6 bases and J by 5 bases, with 13 bases between them. This CDR3 contains 13 residues. This CDR3 is CASSWQDTETQYF. The CDR3 bases are TGCGCCAGCAGCTGGCAGGACACGGAGACCCAGTACTTC.

Turning to this clone: Other DNA sequences in this sample translate to the same CDR3. V and J are TRBV5-1 and TRBJ2-2; the match to TRBD1 covers 8 bases. Trimming at V came to 5 bases and at J to 4 bases, leaving 4 bases not matched to a gene. The germline gives CDR1 SGHRS, CDR2 YFSETQ. There are 14 residues in the CDR3. CDR3 sequence reads: CASSWTGSTGELFF. The CDR3 nucleotides read TGCGCCAGCAGTTGGACAGGGAGCACCGGGGAGCTGTTTTTT.

The chain joins TRBV11-2 to TRBJ2-3; 7 bases line up with TRBD1. The CDR3 is 17 residues long. With 3 bases clipped from V and 5 bases from J, the junction kept 14 bases outside the gene matches. Germline V gene lookup returns CDR1 SGHAT and CDR2 FQNNGV. The DNA for the CDR3 is TGTGCCAGCAGCTTGACCGCCCCCGGACAGGCTAAAGATACGCAGTATTTT. Residues: CASSLTAPGQAKDTQYF.